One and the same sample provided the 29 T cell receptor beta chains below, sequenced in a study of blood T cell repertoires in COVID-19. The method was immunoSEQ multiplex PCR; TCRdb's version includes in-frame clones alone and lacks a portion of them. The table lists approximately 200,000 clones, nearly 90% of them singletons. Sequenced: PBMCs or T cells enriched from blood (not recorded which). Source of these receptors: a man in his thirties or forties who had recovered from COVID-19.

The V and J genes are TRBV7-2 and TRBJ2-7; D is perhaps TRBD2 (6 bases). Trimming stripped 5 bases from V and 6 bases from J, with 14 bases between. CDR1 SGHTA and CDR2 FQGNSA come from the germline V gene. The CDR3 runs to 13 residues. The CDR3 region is CASSRNLATEQYF. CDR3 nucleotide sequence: TGTGCCAGCAGCCGGAATCTAGCGACCGAGCAGTACTTC.

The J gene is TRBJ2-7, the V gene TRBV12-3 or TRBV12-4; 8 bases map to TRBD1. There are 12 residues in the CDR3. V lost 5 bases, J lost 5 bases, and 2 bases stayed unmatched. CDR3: CASSVQGDEQYF. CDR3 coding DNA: TGTGCCAGCAGTGTACAGGGGGACGAGCAGTACTTC.

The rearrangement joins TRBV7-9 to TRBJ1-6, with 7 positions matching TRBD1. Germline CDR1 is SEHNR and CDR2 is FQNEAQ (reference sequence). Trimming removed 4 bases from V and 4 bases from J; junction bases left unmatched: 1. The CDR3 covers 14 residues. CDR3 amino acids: CASSWDSYNSPLHF. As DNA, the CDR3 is TGTGCCAGCAGCTGGGACAGTTATAATTCACCCCTCCACTTT. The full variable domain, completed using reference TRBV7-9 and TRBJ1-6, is DTGVSQNPRHKITKRGQNVTFRCDPISEHNRLYWYRQTLGQGPEFLTYFQNEAQLEKSRLLSDRFSAERPKGSFSTLEIQRTEQGDSAMYLCASSWDSYNSPLHFGNGTRLTVT.

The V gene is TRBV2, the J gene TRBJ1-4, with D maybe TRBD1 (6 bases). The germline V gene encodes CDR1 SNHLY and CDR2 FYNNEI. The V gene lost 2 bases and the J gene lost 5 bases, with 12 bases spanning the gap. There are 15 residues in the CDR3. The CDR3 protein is CASSELAGVNEKLFF. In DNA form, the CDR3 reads TGTGCCAGCAGTGAATTGGCAGGGGTAAATGAAAAACTGTTTTTT.

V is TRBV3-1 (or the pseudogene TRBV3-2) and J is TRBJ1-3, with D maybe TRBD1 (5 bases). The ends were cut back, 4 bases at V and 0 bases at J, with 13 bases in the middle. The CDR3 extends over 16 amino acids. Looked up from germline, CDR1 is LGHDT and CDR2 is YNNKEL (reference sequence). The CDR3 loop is CASSLETVSSGNTIYF. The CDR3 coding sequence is TGTGCCAGCAGCCTCGAGACAGTCAGCTCTGGAAACACCATATATTTT.

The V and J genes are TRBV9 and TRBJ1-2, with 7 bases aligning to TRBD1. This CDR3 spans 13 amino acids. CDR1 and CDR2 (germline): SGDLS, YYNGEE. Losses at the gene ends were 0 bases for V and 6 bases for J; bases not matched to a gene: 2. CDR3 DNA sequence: TGTGCCAGCAGCGTAGGGCAGGGGGATGGCTACACCTTC. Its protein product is CASSVGQGDGYTF.

CDR3 loop: CASSPLQGSEQFF. CDR3 nucleotides: TGTGCCAGCAGCCCTTTACAGGGATCGGAGCAGTTCTTC. The chain uses TRBV2 and TRBJ2-1, with TRBD1 as a possible D gene (6 bases). Per the germline V gene, CDR1 is SNHLY and CDR2 is FYNNEI. The length of the CDR3 is 13 residues. The germline V and J ends were trimmed by 6 bases and 10 bases, with 16 bases remaining between them.

The DNA of the CDR3 is TGTGCCAGTGGGGAAATCTCCGGGGTCCACGAGCAGTACTTC. Amino acids: CASGEISGVHEQYF. The V call is TRBV25-1, the J call TRBJ2-7; possibly TRBD2 for D (5 bases). Trimming left V 9 bases short and J 5 bases short, with 20 bases between. The CDR3 loop spans 14 amino acids. From germline, CDR1 is MGHDK and CDR2 SYGVNS.

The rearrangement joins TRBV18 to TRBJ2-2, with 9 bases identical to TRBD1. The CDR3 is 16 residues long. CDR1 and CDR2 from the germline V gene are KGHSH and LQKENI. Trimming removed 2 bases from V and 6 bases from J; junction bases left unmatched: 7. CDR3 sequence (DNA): TGTGCCAGCTCACCAGCGGGACAGGGAGTCCCCGGGGAGCTGTTTTTT. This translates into CASSPAGQGVPGELFF.

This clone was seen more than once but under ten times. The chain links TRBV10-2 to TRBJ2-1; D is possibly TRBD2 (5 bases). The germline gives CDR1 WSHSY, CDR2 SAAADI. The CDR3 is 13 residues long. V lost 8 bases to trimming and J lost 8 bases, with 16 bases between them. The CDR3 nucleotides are TGCGCCAGCGGGGTCGCGGTGAGGGATGAGCAGTTCTTC. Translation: CASGVAVRDEQFF.

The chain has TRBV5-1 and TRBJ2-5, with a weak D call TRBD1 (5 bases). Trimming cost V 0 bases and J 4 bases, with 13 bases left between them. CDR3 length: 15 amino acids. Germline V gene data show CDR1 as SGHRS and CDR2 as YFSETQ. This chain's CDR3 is CASSLATPGPETQYF. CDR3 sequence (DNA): TGCGCCAGCAGCTTGGCCACTCCAGGGCCAGAGACCCAGTACTTC. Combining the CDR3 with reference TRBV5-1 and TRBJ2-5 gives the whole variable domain KAGVTQTPRYLIKTRGQQVTLSCSPISGHRSVSWYQQTPGQGLQFLFEYFSETQRNKGNFPGRFSGRQFSNSRSEMNVSTLELGDSALYLCASSLATPGPETQYFGPGTRLLVL.

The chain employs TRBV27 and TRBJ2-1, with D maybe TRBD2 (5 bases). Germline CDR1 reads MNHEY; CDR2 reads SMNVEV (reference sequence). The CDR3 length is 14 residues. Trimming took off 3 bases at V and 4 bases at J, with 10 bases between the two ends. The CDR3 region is CASSLNRGYNEQFF. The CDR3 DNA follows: TGTGCCAGCAGTTTGAATCGAGGGTACAATGAGCAGTTCTTC.

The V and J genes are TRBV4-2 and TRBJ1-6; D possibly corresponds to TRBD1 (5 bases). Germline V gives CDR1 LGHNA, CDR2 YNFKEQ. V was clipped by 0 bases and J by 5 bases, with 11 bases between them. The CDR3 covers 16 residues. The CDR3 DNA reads TGTGCCAGCAGCCAAGAAGCAGGGCGTAATAATTCACCCCTCCACTTT. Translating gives CASSQEAGRNNSPLHF.

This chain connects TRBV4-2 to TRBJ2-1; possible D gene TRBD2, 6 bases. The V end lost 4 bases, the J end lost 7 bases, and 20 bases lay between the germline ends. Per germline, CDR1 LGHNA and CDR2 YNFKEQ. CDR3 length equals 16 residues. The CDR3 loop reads CASSPSGTPIGNEQFF. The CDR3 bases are TGTGCCAGCAGCCCGTCCGGGACTCCCATAGGGAATGAGCAGTTCTTC.

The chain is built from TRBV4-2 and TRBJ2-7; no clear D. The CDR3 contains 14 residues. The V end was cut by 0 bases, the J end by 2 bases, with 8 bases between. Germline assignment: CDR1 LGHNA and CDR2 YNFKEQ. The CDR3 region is CASSQEWQAYEQYF. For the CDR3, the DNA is TGTGCCAGCAGCCAAGAGTGGCAAGCCTACGAGCAGTACTTC.

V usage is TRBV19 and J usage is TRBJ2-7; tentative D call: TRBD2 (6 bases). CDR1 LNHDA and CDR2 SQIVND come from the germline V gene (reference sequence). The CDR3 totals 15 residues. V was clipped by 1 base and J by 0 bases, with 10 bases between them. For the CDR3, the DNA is TGTGCCAGTAGTATAGCACTAGCCTCCTCCTACGAGCAGTACTTC. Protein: CASSIALASSYEQYF.

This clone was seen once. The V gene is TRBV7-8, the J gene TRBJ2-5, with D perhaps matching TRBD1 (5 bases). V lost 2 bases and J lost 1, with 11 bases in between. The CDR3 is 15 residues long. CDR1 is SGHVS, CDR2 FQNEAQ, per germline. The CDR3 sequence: CASSLFQGIQETQYF. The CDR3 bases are TGTGCCAGCAGCTTATTCCAGGGAATCCAAGAGACCCAGTACTTC.

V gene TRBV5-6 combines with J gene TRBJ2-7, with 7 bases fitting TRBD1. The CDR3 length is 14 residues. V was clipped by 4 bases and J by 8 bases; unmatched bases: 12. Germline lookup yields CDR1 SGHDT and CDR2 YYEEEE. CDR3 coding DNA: TGTGCCAGCAGCCTGACAGGGTCCGCGTCCCAGCAGTACTTC. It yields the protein CASSLTGSASQQYF.

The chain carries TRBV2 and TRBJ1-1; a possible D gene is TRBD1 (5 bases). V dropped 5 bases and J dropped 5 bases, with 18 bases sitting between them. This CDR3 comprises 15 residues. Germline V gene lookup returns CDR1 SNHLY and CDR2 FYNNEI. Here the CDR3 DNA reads TGTGCCAGCAGTCAGGCCGGGGGTGTTATGACTGAAGCTTTCTTT. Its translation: CASSQAGGVMTEAFF.

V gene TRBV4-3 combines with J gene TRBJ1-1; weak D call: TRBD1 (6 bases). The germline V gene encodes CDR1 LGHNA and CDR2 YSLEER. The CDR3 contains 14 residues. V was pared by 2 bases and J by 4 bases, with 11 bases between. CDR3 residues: CASSQSGGGTEAFF. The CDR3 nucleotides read TGCGCCAGCAGCCAATCTGGGGGCGGCACTGAAGCTTTCTTT.

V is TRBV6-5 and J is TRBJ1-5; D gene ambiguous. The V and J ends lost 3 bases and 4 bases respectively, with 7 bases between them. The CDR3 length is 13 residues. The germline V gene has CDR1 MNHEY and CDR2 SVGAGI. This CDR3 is CASSYFQNQPQHF. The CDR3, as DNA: TGTGCCAGCAGTTATTTTCAGAATCAGCCCCAGCATTTT.

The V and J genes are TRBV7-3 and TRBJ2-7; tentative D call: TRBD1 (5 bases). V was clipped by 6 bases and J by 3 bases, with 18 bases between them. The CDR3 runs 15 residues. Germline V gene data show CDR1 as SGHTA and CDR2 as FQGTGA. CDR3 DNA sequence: TGTGCCAGCAGTAAAGGGGTTGGCAGGGACTACGAGCAGTACTTC. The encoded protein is CASSKGVGRDYEQYF.

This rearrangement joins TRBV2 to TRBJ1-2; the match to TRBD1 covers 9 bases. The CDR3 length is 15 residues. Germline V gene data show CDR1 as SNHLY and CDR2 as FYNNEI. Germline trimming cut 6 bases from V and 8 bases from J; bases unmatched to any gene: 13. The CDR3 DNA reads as TGTGCCAGCAGGCCCGAAGCACAGGGGGCGGGGGGCTACACCTTC. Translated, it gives CASRPEAQGAGGYTF. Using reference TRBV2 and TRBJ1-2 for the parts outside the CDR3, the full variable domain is EPEVTQTPSHQVTQMGQEVILRCVPISNHLYFYWYRQILGQKVEFLVSFYNNEISEKSEIFDDQFSVERPDGSNFTLKIRSTKLEDSAMYFCASRPEAQGAGGYTFGSGTRLTVV.

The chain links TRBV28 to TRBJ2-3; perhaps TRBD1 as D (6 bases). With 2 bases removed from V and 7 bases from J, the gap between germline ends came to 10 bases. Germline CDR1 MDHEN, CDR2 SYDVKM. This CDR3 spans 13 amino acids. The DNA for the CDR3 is TGTGCCAGCAGTTTAGGGGGCAGGAATACGCAGTATTTT. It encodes CASSLGGRNTQYF.

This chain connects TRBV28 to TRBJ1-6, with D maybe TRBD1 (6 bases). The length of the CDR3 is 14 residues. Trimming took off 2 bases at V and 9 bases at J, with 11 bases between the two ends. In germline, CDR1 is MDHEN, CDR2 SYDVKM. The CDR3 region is CASSLGGPASPLHF. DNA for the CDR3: TGTGCCAGCAGTTTAGGGGGCCCCGCTTCACCCCTCCACTTT.

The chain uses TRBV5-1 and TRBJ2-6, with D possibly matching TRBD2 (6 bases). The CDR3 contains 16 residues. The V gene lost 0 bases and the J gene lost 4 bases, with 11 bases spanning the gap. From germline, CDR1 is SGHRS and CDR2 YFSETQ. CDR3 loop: CASSLGGGNGANVLTF. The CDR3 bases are TGCGCCAGCAGCTTGGGTGGGGGGAACGGGGCCAACGTCCTGACTTTC.

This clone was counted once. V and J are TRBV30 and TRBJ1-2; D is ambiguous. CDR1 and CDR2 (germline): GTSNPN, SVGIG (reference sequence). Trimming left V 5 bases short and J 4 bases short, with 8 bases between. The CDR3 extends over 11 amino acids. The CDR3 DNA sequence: TGTGCCTGGTGGGAGGGCTATGGCTACACCTTC. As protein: CAWWEGYGYTF. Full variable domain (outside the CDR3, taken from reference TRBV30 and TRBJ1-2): SQTIHQWPATLVQPVGSPLSLECTVEGTSNPNLYWYRQAAGRGLQLLFYSVGIGQISSEVPQNLSASRPQDRQFILSSKKLLLSDSGFYLCAWWEGYGYTFGSGTRLTVV.

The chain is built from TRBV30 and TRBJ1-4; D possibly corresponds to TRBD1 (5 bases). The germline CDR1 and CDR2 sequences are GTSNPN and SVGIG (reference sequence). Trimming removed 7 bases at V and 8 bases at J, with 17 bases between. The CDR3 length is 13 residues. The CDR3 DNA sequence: TGTGCCTCCGGACAACGGTTAGGCGAAAAACTGTTTTTT. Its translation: CASGQRLGEKLFF.

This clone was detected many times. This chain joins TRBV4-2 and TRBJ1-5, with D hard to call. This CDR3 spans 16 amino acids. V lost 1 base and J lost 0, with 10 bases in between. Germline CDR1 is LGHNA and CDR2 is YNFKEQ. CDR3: CASSQGDQASNQPQHF. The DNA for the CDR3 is TGTGCCAGCAGCCAAGGCGATCAGGCTAGCAATCAGCCCCAGCATTTT.